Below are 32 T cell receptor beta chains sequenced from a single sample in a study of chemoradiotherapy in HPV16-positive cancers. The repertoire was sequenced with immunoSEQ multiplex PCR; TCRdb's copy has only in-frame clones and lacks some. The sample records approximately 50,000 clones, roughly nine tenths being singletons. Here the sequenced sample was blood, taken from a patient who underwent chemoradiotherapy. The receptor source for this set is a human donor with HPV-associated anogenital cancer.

The CDR3 bases are TGTGCCAGTAGTCGCGGGACAGCTGAAAATCAGCCCCAGCATTTT. Translated: CASSRGTAENQPQHF. This chain links TRBV19 with TRBJ1-5, with 7 bases lining up with TRBD1. Looked up from germline, CDR1 is LNHDA and CDR2 is SQIVND (reference sequence). J was trimmed by 4 bases and V by 5 bases; bases with no gene match: 8. This CDR3 has 15 residues. Full variable domain (missing parts from reference TRBV19 and TRBJ1-5): DGGITQSPKYLFRKEGQNVTLSCEQNLNHDAMYWYRQDPGQGLRLIYYSQIVNDFQKGDIAEGYSVSREKKESFPLTVTSAQKNPTAFYLCASSRGTAENQPQHFGDGTRLSIL.

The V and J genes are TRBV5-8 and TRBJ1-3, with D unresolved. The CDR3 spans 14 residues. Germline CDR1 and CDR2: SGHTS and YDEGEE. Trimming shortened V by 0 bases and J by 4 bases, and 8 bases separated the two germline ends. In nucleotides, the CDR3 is TGTGCCAGCAGCTTGGATCCGGCCGGAAACACCATATATTTT. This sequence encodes CASSLDPAGNTIYF.

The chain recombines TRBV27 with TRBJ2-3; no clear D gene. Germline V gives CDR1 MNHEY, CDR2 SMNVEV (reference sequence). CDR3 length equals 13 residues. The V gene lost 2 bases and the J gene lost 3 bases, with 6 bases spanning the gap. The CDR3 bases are TGTGCCAGCAGTTTACCTCGGACAGATACGCAGTATTTT. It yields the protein CASSLPRTDTQYF.

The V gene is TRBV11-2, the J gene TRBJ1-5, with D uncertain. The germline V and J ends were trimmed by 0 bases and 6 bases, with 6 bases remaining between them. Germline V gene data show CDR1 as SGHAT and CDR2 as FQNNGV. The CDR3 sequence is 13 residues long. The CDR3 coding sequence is TGTGCCAGCAGCTTAGAACCGGGTCAGCCCCAGCATTTT. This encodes CASSLEPGQPQHF.

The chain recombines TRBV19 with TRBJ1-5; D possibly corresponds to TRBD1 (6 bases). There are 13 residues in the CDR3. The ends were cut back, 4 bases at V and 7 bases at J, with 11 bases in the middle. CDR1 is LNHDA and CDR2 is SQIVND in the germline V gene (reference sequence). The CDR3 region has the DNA TGTGCCAGTAGTACCTGGGACACCCAGCCCCAGCATTTT. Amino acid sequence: CASSTWDTQPQHF.

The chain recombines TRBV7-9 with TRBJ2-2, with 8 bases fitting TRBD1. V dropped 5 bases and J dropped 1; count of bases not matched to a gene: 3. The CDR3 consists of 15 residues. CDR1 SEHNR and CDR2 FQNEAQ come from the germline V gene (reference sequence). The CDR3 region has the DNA TGTGCCAGCAGCCAGGGGGCAGGGAACACCGGGGAGCTGTTTTTT. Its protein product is CASSQGAGNTGELFF.

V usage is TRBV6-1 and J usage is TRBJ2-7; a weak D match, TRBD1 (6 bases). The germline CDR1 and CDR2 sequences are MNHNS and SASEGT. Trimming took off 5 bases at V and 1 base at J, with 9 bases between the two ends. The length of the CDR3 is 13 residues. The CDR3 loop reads CASSWTVSYEQYF. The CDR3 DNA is TGTGCCAGCAGTTGGACAGTTTCCTACGAGCAGTACTTC.

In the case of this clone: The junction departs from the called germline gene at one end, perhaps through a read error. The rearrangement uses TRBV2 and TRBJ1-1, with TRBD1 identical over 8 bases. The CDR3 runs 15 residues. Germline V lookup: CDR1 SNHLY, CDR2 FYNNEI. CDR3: CASSEDRGRGTEAFF. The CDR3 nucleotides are TGTGCCAGCAGCGAAGACAGGGGCCGGGGGACTGAAGCTTTCTTT.

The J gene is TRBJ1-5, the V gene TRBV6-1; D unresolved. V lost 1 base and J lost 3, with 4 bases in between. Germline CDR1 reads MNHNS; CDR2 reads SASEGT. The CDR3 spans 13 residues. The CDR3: CASSEDYNQPQHF. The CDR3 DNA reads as TGTGCCAGCAGTGAAGACTACAATCAGCCCCAGCATTTT.

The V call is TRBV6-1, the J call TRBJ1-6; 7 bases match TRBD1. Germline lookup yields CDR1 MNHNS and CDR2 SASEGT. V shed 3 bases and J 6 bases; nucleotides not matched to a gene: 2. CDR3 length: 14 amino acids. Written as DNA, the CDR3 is TGTGCCAGCAGTGAGACAGGGCCTAATTCACCCCTCCACTTT. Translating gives CASSETGPNSPLHF.

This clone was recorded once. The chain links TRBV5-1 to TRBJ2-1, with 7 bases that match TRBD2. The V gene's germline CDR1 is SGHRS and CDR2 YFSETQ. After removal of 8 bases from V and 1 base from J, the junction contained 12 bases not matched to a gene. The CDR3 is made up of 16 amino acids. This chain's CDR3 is CASTNRGGGSYNEQFF. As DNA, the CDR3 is TGCGCCAGTACAAATCGTGGCGGGGGTTCCTACAATGAGCAGTTCTTC.

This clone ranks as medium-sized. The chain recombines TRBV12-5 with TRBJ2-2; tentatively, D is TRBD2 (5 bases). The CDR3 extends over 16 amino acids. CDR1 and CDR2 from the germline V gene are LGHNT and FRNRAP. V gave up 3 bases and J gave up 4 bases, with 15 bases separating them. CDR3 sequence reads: CASGFAFDGGTGELFF. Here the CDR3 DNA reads TGTGCTAGTGGTTTCGCTTTTGACGGAGGCACCGGGGAGCTGTTTTTT.

In DNA form, the CDR3 reads TGTGCCAGCAGCCGTCAAGGCCAGCCCCAGCATTTT. Its protein product is CASSRQGQPQHF. V is TRBV5-6 and J is TRBJ1-5; D gene unclear. Trimming pared 4 bases from V and 7 bases from J, leaving 9 bases between. CDR3 size: 12 residues. Germline V gene sequence: CDR1 SGHDT, CDR2 YYEEEE.

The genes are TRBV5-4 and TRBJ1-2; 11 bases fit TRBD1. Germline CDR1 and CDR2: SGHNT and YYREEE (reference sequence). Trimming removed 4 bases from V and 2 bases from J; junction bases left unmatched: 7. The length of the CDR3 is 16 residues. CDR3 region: CASSPGTGGTNYGYTF. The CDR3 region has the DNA TGTGCCAGCAGCCCCGGGACAGGGGGTACGAACTATGGCTACACCTTC.

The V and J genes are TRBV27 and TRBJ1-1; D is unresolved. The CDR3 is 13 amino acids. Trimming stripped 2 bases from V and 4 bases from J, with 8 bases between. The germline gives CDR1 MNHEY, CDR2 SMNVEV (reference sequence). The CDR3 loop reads CASSLTGITEAFF. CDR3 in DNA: TGTGCCAGCAGTTTAACCGGGATCACTGAAGCTTTCTTT.

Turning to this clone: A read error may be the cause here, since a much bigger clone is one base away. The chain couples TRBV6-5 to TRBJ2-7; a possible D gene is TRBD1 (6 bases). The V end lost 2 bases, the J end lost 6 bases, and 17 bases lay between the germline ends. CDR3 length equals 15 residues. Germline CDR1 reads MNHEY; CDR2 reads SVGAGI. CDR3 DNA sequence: TGTGCCAGCAGTTACGCTGGACAGATCGGGGCCGAGCAGTACTTC. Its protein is CASSYAGQIGAEQYF.

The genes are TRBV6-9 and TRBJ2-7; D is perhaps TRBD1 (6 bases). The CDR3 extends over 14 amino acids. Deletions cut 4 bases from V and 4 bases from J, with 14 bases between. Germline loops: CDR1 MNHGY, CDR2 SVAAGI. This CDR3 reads CASSSTGGGYEQYF. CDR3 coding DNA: TGTGCCAGCAGTTCGACAGGAGGCGGGTACGAGCAGTACTTC.

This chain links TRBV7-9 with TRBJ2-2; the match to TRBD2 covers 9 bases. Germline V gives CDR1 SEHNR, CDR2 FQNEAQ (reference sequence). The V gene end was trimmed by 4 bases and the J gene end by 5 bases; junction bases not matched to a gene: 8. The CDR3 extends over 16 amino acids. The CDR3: CASSSLAGEGTGELFF. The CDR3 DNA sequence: TGTGCCAGCAGCTCCTTAGCGGGAGAGGGGACCGGGGAGCTGTTTTTT.

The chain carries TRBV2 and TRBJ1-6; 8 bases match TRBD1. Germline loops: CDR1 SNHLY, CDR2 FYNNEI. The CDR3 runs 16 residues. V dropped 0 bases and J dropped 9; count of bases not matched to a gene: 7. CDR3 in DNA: TGTGCCAGCAGTGAAGCGCGGTACAGGGGGAGTTCACCCCTCCACTTT. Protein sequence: CASSEARYRGSSPLHF.

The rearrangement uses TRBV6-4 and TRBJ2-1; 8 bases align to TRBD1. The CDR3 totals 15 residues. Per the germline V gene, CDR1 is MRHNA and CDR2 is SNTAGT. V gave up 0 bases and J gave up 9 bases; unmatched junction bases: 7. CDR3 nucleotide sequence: TGTGCCAGCAGTGACTCTAAAGCAGGGGGCGGTGAGCAGTTCTTC. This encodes CASSDSKAGGGEQFF.

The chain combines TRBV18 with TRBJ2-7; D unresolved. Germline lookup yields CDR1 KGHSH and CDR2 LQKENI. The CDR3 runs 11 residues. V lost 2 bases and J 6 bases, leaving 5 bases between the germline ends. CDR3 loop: CASSPDVEQYF. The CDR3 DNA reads TGTGCCAGCTCACCAGACGTCGAGCAGTACTTC. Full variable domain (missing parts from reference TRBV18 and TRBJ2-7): NAGVMQNPRHLVRRRGQEARLRCSPMKGHSHVYWYRQLPEEGLKFMVYLQKENIIDESGMPKERFSAEFPKEGPSILRIQQVVRGDSAAYFCASSPDVEQYFGPGTRLTVT.

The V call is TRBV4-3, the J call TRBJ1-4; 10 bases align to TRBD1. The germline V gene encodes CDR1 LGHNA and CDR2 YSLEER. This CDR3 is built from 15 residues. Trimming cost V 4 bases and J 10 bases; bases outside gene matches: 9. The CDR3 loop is CASSPPGQGVRKLFF. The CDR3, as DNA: TGCGCCAGCAGCCCCCCCGGACAGGGGGTAAGAAAACTGTTTTTT.

CDR3 sequence (DNA): TGTGCCAGTAGTACCCCCAGGGGAACGAGGCGGGTGGATACGCAGTATTTT. Its protein product is CASSTPRGTRRVDTQYF. The rearrangement joins TRBV19 to TRBJ2-3, with D possibly being TRBD1 (6 bases). Trimming took 4 bases from V and 6 from J, leaving 23 bases between them. The CDR3 spans 17 residues. CDR1 is LNHDA, CDR2 SQIVND, per germline (reference sequence).

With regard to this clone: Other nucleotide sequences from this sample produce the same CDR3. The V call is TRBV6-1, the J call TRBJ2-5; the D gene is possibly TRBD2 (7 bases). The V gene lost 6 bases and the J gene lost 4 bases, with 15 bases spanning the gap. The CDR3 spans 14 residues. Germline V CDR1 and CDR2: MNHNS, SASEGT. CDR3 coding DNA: TGTGCCAGCAGAGTGAAGGGGGGGGGAGAGACCCAGTACTTC. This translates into CASRVKGGGETQYF.

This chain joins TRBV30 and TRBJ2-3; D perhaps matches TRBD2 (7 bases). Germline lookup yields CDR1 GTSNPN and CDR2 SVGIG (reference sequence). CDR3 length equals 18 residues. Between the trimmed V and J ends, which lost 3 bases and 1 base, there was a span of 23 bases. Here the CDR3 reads CAWRGGGVAFRGTDTQYF. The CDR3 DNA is TGTGCCTGGAGGGGAGGGGGAGTGGCGTTCCGGGGCACAGATACGCAGTATTTT. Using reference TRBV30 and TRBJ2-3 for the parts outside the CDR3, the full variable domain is SQTIHQWPATLVQPVGSPLSLECTVEGTSNPNLYWYRQAAGRGLQLLFYSVGIGQISSEVPQNLSASRPQDRQFILSSKKLLLSDSGFYLCAWRGGGVAFRGTDTQYFGPGTRLTVL.

CDR3 protein: CASSLRGARETQYF. CDR3 nucleotides: TGTGCCAGCAGCTTAAGGGGGGCGCGGGAGACCCAGTACTTC. This chain links TRBV7-3 with TRBJ2-5; D is perhaps TRBD1 or TRBD2 (6 bases each). CDR1 SGHTA and CDR2 FQGTGA come from the germline V gene. The germline V and J ends were trimmed by 1 base and 5 bases, with 11 bases remaining between them. This CDR3 spans 14 amino acids.

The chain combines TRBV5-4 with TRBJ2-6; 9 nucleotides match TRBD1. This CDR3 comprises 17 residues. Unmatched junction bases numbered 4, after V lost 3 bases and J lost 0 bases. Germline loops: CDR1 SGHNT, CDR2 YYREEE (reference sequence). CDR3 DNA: TGTGCCAGCAGCTGGGGACAGGGCGCCTCTGGGGCCAACGTCCTGACTTTC. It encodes CASSWGQGASGANVLTF.

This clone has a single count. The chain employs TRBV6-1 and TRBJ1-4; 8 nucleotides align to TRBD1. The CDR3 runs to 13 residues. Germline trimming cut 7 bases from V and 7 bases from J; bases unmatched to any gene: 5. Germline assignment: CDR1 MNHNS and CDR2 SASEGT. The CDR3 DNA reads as TGTGCCAGCAAGACAGGGGAAGGTGAAAAACTGTTTTTT. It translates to CASKTGEGEKLFF.

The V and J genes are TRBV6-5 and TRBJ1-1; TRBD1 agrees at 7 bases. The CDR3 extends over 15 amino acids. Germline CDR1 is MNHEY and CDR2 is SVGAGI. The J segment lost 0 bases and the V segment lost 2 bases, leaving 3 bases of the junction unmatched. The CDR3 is CASSYAGQLNTEAFF. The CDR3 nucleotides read TGTGCCAGCAGTTACGCGGGACAGTTGAACACTGAAGCTTTCTTT.

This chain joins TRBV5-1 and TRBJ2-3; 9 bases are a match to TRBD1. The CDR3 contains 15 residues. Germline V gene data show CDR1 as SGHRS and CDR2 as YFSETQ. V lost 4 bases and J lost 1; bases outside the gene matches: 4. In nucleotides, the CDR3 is TGCGCCAGCAGCCTTCGGACAGGGGGCACAGATACGCAGTATTTT. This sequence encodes CASSLRTGGTDTQYF.

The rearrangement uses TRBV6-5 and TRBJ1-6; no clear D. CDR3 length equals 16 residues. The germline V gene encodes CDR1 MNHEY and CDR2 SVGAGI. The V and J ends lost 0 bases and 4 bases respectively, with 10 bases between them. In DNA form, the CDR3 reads TGTGCCAGCAGTTACTCCCAGCCTCAATATAATTCACCCCTCCACTTT. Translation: CASSYSQPQYNSPLHF.

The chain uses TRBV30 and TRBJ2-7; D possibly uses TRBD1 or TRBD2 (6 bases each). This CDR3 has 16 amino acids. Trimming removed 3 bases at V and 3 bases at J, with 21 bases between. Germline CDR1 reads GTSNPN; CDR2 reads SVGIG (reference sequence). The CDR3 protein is CAWRPGDFGTSYEQYF. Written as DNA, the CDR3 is TGTGCCTGGAGACCGGGGGACTTCGGGACAAGCTACGAGCAGTACTTC.